This entry is about one T cell receptor (beta chain). Its antigen target is currently unknown. No much larger clonotype is one base removed from it; base qualities were not supplied. These data originate in a study of blood T cell repertoires in COVID-19 (dated by TCRdb to 2018 to 2020). Describing the broader study: Collaborator samples came from the United States, Italy and Spain and covered acute and convalescent phases of COVID-19. A freely available public database, intended as a resource for researchers studying the immune response to SARS-CoV-2, is where the repertoires were released. The material from the prospective study consisted of cDNA or gDNA derived from T cells, B-cell-depleted T cells, or PBMCs. Deeply sampled blood TCRbeta repertoires from subjects exposed to, actively infected with, or recovered from COVID-19 were included in the dataset. Sample metadata almost always included a de-identified subject ID, COVID-19 status, age in years and sex. HLA class I and class II types, where available, came from metadata supplied by the sample provider rather than from assay-based typing. Samples came from the ongoing ImmuneRACE study (first 160 participants) plus 1,254 subjects from 6 global collaborators. Overall study outcomes, separate from this receptor: How much clinical and demographic metadata was included differed by source and by participant, and the metadata was provided uncurated.

Whole blood was collected in K2EDTA tubes by collaborating institutions according to the institutions' own protocols. For TCRbeta analysis, collaborator samples were shipped as frozen whole blood, as isolated PBMCs, or as DNA extracted from either sample type. The immunoSEQ Assay, a bias-controlled multiplex PCR, was used to amplify TCRbeta CDR3 regions from genomic DNA. On the authors' methods: Nucleated cell counts per sample were estimated from amplification of reference gene primers within the assay. Sequence reads were collapsed and filtered to measure the absolute abundance of every unique TCRbeta CDR3 rearrangement. For each sample, productive Simpson clonality was calculated as the square root of Simpson's diversity index across productive rearrangements. Not all clones reach the TCRdb copy of this immuneACCESS table, which keeps in-frame sequences only. Checked studies attribute under half of the gap to unresolved V genes and leave the rest unexplained. That table supplies the V and J calls and clone size; D and trimming were determined from the DNA. The sample table holds 150,000 to 200,000 clones, of which 80% to 95% were seen once. Roughly 5% of the sample is in the top ten clones.

From its cysteine to its phenylalanine, the CDR3 spans 13 amino acids. Of all the DNA, just the CDR3 is kept, 39 bases in frame from base 1. Between the V and J ends, shortened by 6 bases and 2 bases respectively, the junction contains 11 bases. For CDR1 and CDR2, the germline V gene lists SGHAT and FQNNGV. The source of this sequence is a woman between 45 and 65 years old with acute or convalescent COVID-19. The chain is made from TRBV11-2 and TRBJ2-7; the D region possibly corresponds to TRBD1 (6 bases align). Input material: peripheral blood. The DNA sequence is as follows: TGTGCCAGCAGTTTCGACAGGCCCTACGAGCAGTACTTC. The resulting protein is CASSFDRPYEQYF.